A selection of T cell receptor beta chains follows, all from one sample in a study of cytomegalovirus exposure and HLA in healthy donors. The data were produced by immunoSEQ multiplex PCR, yet TCRdb's version contains in-frame clones alone and is incomplete. This table holds 140,000 to 150,000 clones, just over 65% found once. Material: PBMCs. The origin of the receptors is a woman aged 60-70 years in good health and CMV-seronegative. Each CDR3 is given with its conserved first and last residue. D genes are given only for firm matches. The size of a clone is reported for some rows only, either as once, few or many, or as a class for expanded clones.

v_gene	j_gene	abundance	d_gene	CDR3aa	CDR3nt
TRBV19	TRBJ2-2	NA	NA	CASRPNGGRELFF	TGTGCCAGTAGACCGAACGGGGGTCGGGAGCTGTTTTTT
TRBV7-9	TRBJ2-3	once	NA	CSSSSGVGGRSTDTQYF	TGTTCCAGCAGCTCGGGGGTGGGAGGAAGGAGCACAGATACGCAGTATTTT
TRBV27	TRBJ2-3	NA	TRBD1	CASSFQGARDTQYF	TGTGCCAGCAGTTTCCAGGGGGCGAGAGATACGCAGTATTTT
TRBV18	TRBJ2-1	NA	TRBD2	CASSPGLAGGGGERNEQFF	TGTGCCAGCTCACCGGGACTAGCGGGGGGTGGAGGCGAGAGGAATGAGCAGTTCTTC
TRBV19	TRBJ1-1	many	TRBD1	CASSTDRANTEAFF	TGTGCCAGTAGCACGGACAGGGCTAACACTGAAGCTTTCTTT
TRBV27	TRBJ2-7	NA	NA	CASSFVGASYEQYF	TGTGCCAGCAGTTTCGTTGGGGCTTCCTACGAGCAGTACTTC
TRBV7-2	TRBJ2-7	few	TRBD2	CASSLQTSGVYEQYF	TGTGCCAGCAGCCTACAGACTAGCGGCGTGTACGAGCAGTACTTC
TRBV6-1	TRBJ2-7	once	TRBD1	CASSNDRGAPYEQYF	TGTGCCAGCAGTAACGACAGGGGGGCCCCATACGAGCAGTACTTC
TRBV19	TRBJ2-7	NA	TRBD2	CASSIGEGSGSYEQYF	TGTGCCAGTAGTATTGGGGAAGGTAGCGGGAGCTACGAGCAGTACTTC
TRBV5-1	TRBJ1-6	once	NA	CASSLGGGNSPLHF	TGCGCCAGCAGCCTCGGGGGTGGGAATTCACCCCTCCACTTT
TRBV9	TRBJ1-3	NA	NA	CASSPQAGGVSGNTIYF	TGTGCCAGCAGCCCCCAGGCCGGGGGGGTATCGGGAAACACCATATATTTT
TRBV19	TRBJ1-1	NA	NA	CASSIVSAEAFF	TGTGCCAGTAGTATAGTCTCCGCTGAAGCTTTCTTT
TRBV5-6	TRBJ1-2	NA	TRBD1	CASSLVGGGVRGYTF	TGTGCCAGCAGCTTAGTAGGAGGGGGCGTTAGGGGCTACACCTTC
TRBV7-8	TRBJ2-1	NA	TRBD2	CASSPGASGRAGYNEQFF	TGTGCCAGCAGCCCCGGGGCTAGCGGGAGGGCCGGATACAATGAGCAGTTCTTC
TRBV5-1	TRBJ2-7	NA	TRBD2	CASSLGTSAAYEQYF	TGCGCCAGCAGCTTGGGGACTAGCGCTGCCTACGAGCAGTACTTC
TRBV11-2	TRBJ2-1	NA	TRBD2	CASSFQREGNEQFF	TGTGCCAGCAGCTTCCAGCGGGAGGGCAATGAGCAGTTCTTC
TRBV9	TRBJ2-1	NA	TRBD1	CASSGGQGNNEQFF	TGTGCCAGCAGCGGAGGACAGGGGAACAATGAGCAGTTCTTC
TRBV5-1	TRBJ2-1	few	NA	CASSLTRYNEQFF	TGCGCCAGCAGCCTGACTCGTTACAATGAGCAGTTCTTC
TRBV19	TRBJ1-1	NA	NA	CASSISGVGWNTEAFF	TGTGCCAGTAGTATAAGCGGGGTCGGCTGGAACACTGAAGCTTTCTTT
TRBV4-3	TRBJ2-3	few	NA	CASSQGGGADTQYF	TGCGCCAGCAGCCAAGGGGGGGGCGCAGATACGCAGTATTTT
TRBV27	TRBJ1-4	NA	NA	CASSLRGRDEKLFF	TGTGCCAGCAGTTTACGCGGGCGGGATGAAAAACTGTTTTTT
TRBV9	TRBJ2-3	NA	NA	CASSVAITGTSTDTQYF	TGTGCCAGCAGCGTCGCAATCACCGGGACTAGCACAGATACGCAGTATTTT
TRBV28	TRBJ1-5	NA	NA	CASSLGGAQPQHF	TGTGCCAGCAGTTTGGGGGGAGCCCAGCCCCAGCATTTT
TRBV28	TRBJ1-4	NA	TRBD1	CASSLLQGRLFF	TGTGCCAGCAGTTTGTTACAGGGGCGACTGTTTTTT
TRBV7-2	TRBJ2-2	NA	TRBD2	CASSRAGGLVTGELFF	TGTGCCAGCAGCAGAGCGGGGGGGCTTGTCACCGGGGAGCTGTTTTTT
TRBV6-5	TRBJ2-2	once	TRBD1	CASSSTPTGVGELFF	TGTGCCAGCAGCTCTACGCCCACAGGGGTAGGGGAGCTGTTTTTT
TRBV5-4	TRBJ2-3	NA	NA	CASSPPQGPEPDTQYF	TGTGCCAGCAGCCCACCTCAGGGCCCGGAGCCGGATACGCAGTATTTT
TRBV28	TRBJ1-5	few	NA	CASSFATTVPQHF	TGTGCCAGCAGTTTCGCTACGACAGTCCCCCAGCATTTT
TRBV27	TRBJ1-5	NA	TRBD1	CASSPGTGASAQHF	TGTGCCAGCAGTCCCGGGACAGGGGCTTCGGCCCAGCATTTT
TRBV20-1	TRBJ1-5	NA	TRBD1	CSAGTGRPQHF	TGCAGTGCAGGGACAGGCCGGCCCCAGCATTTT
TRBV27	TRBJ2-1	NA	TRBD2	CARSPTSGRATDNEQFF	TGTGCCAGATCCCCGACTAGCGGGAGGGCCACCGACAATGAGCAGTTCTTC
TRBV5-1	TRBJ1-2	NA	NA	CASSLGQGAFGYTF	TGCGCCAGCAGCTTGGGGCAGGGCGCCTTCGGCTACACCTTC
TRBV19	TRBJ1-2	NA	TRBD1	CASSTLQGPGGYTF	TGTGCCAGTAGTACCCTACAGGGGCCCGGTGGCTACACCTTC
TRBV7-9	TRBJ1-1	NA	TRBD1	CASSPGGLRAFF	TGTGCCAGCAGCCCAGGGGGCTTGCGGGCTTTCTTT
TRBV9	TRBJ2-7	NA	TRBD2	CASSATSGSSYEQYF	TGTGCCAGCAGCGCCACTAGCGGGAGCTCCTACGAGCAGTACTTC
TRBV5-4	TRBJ2-1	NA	NA	CASSPGASNEQFF	TGTGCCAGCAGCCCGGGAGCGTCCAATGAGCAGTTCTTC
TRBV7-9	TRBJ1-6	NA	NA	CASGGARDSPLHF	TGTGCCAGCGGGGGCGCGAGGGATTCACCCCTCCACTTT
TRBV29-1	TRBJ2-7	NA	TRBD2	CSVVSSGGPPYEQYF	TGCAGCGTTGTGTCCAGCGGGGGACCGCCCTACGAGCAGTACTTC
TRBV19	TRBJ1-1	NA	TRBD1	CASSTVRTGPSRTEAFF	TGTGCCAGTAGTACGGTCAGGACAGGTCCTTCACGCACTGAAGCTTTCTTT
TRBV6-1	TRBJ2-3	many	NA	CASSEAHRTRTDTQYF	TGTGCCAGCAGTGAAGCGCATAGGACTCGCACAGATACGCAGTATTTT
TRBV6-5	TRBJ2-2	NA	NA	CASGKVSNTGELFF	TGTGCCAGCGGCAAAGTTTCGAACACCGGGGAGCTGTTTTTT
TRBV7-2	TRBJ2-3	NA	NA	CASSLVSGADTQYF	TGTGCCAGCAGCTTAGTGAGCGGTGCGGATACGCAGTATTTT
TRBV7-2	TRBJ2-1	NA	TRBD1	CASSHRGSLVYNEQFF	TGTGCCAGCAGCCACAGGGGGTCCCTTGTTTACAATGAGCAGTTCTTC
TRBV9	TRBJ2-2	NA	NA	CASSVVGWAGEDTGELFF	TGTGCCAGCAGCGTAGTGGGGTGGGCTGGGGAGGACACCGGGGAGCTGTTTTTT
TRBV6-1	TRBJ2-7	few	TRBD1	CASSGGQGKWDEQYF	TGTGCCAGCAGTGGAGGACAGGGCAAGTGGGACGAGCAGTACTTC
TRBV7-2	TRBJ2-1	NA	TRBD1	CASSNRQGYEQFF	TGTGCCAGCAGCAACCGACAGGGTTATGAGCAGTTCTTC
TRBV19	TRBJ2-3	NA	TRBD2	CASSRVPSGGTDTQYF	TGTGCCAGTAGTAGGGTGCCTAGCGGGGGAACAGATACGCAGTATTTT
TRBV18	TRBJ2-7	NA	TRBD1	CASSPGQGAAEQYF	TGTGCCAGCTCACCTGGACAGGGGGCTGCCGAGCAGTACTTC
TRBV28	TRBJ1-4	NA	NA	CASSLSQGSEKLFF	TGTGCCAGCAGTTTATCCCAGGGGTCCGAAAAACTGTTTTTT
TRBV5-1	TRBJ1-1	NA	NA	CASSFRQGTEAFF	TGCGCCAGCAGCTTCCGCCAGGGCACTGAAGCTTTCTTT
TRBV29-1	TRBJ2-7	NA	NA	CSAATGFYEQYF	TGCAGCGCCGCTACAGGGTTTTACGAGCAGTACTTC